This T cell receptor beta chain was sequenced in a study of tumor-infiltrating lymphocytes in primary liver carcinoma. Study-wide points: Found in all five tumor regions were only about 7.5-25% of top clones.

In this sample, this clonotype turned up many times. Its antigen is not known. Using a constant-region primer together with ProtoScript II reverse transcriptase, TCR beta cDNA was made from about 490 ng of total RNA. Nested multiplex PCR, run for three rounds with slightly modified ARM-PCR, yielded TCR beta libraries. Each CDR3 protein gets one entry after TCRdb re-called the multiplex PCR reads with MiXCR. The table lists 95,000 to 100,000 distinct CDR3 sequences, around 66% of them singletons, with 9% to 15% in the top ten. Between roughly 20 and 31 mg of unsorted bulk tissue served as the source from which RNA and DNA were co-extracted. Patients diagnosed with primary liver carcinoma received treatment through surgical resection. The source is an older woman with primary liver carcinoma and hepatitis B virus infection. The sequenced material came from liver tumor tissue from sampling region 2. The subset was: tumor region T2, inferior pole.

The CDR3 DNA reads TGTGCCAGCAGTATAACAGGGATCTATGGCTACACCTTC. Its protein is CASSITGIYGYTF. V usage is TRBV6-1 and J usage is TRBJ1-2; tentative D call: TRBD1 (6 bases). The CDR3 runs to 13 residues. Deletions cut 5 bases from V and 4 bases from J, with 11 bases between. Germline CDR1 and CDR2: MNHNS and SASEGT.